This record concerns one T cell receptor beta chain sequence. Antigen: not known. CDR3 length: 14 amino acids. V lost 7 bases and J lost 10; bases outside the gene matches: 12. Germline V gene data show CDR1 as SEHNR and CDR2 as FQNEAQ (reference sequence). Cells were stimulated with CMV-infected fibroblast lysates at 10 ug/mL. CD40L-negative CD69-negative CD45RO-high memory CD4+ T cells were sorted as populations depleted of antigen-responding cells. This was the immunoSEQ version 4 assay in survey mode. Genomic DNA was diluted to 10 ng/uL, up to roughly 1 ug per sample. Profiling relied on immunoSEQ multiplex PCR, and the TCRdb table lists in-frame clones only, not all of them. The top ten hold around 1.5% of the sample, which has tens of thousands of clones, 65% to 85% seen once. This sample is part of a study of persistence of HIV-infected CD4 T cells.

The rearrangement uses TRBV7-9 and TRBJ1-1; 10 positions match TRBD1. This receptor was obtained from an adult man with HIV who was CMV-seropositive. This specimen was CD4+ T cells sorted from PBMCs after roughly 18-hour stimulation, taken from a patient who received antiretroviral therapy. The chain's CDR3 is CASTGTGVSWRAFF. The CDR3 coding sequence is TGTGCCAGCACCGGGACAGGGGTTTCGTGGCGAGCTTTCTTT.